This TCR beta chain emerged from a study of shared clonotypes between healthy human individuals. Method: immunoSEQ multiplex PCR; TCRdb's copy keeps in-frame clones and lacks some. The profile covers roughly 1,500,000 clones, with 95% to 99% appearing a single time and around 0.45% taken by the ten largest. Adults of Caucasian background living in Nashville, Tennessee made up all donors. As to this clone: What it recognizes is unknown.

Study results and limitations: Shared clonotypes across all four donors exceeded non-shared ones in generation probability. Larger richness was generally estimated for naive than memory subsets.

The specimen was naive CD4+ T cells sorted from blood. Subset noted: CD45RA+ positively selected. The TCR sequence derives from a young man in good health.

DNA of the CDR3: TGTGCCAGCCGGACTAGCGGGGAAAATGAGCAGTTCTTC. It encodes CASRTSGENEQFF. This chain links TRBV6-1 with TRBJ2-1; the match to TRBD2 covers 12 bases. This CDR3 spans 13 amino acids. Germline loops: CDR1 MNHNS, CDR2 SASEGT. Trimming took 8 bases from V and 7 from J; bases not matched to a gene: 3.